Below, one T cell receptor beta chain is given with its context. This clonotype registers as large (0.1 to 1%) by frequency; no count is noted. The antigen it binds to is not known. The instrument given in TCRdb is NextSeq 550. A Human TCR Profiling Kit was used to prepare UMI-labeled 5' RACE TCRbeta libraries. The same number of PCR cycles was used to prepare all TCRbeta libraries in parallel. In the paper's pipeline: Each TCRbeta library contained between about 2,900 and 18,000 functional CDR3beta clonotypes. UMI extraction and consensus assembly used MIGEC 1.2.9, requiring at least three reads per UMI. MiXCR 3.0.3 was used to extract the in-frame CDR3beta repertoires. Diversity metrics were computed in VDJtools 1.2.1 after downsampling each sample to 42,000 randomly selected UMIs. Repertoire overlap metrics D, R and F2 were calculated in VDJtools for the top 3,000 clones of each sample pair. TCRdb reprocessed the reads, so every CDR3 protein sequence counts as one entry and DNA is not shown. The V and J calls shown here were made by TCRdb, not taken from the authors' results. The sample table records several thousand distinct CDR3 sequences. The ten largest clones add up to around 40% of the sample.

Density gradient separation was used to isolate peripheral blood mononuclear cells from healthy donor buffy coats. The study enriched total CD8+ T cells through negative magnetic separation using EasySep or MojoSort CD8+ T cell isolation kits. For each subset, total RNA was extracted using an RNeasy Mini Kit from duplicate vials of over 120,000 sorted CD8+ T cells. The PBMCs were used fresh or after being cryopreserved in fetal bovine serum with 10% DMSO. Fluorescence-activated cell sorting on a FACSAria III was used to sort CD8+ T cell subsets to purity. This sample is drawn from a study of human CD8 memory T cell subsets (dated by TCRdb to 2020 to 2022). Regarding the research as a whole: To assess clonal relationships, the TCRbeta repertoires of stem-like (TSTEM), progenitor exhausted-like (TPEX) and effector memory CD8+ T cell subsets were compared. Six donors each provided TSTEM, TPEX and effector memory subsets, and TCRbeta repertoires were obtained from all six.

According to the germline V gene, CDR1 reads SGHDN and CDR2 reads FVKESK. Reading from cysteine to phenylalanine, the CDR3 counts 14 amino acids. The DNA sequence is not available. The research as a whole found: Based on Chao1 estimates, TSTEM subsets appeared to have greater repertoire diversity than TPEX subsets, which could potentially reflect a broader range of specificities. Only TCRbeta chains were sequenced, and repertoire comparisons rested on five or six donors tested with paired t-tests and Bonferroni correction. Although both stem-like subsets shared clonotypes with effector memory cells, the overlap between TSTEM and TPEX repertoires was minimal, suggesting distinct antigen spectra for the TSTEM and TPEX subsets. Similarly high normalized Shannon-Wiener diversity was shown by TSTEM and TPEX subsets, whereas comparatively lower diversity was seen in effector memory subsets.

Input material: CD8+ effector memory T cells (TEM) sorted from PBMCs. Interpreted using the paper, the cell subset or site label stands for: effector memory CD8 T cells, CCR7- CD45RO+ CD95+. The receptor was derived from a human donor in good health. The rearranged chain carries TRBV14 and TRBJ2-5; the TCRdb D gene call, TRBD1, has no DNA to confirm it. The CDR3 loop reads CARRPRDSQETQYF.